These 28 T cell receptor beta chains originate from one sample sequenced in a study of T cell repertoires in cytomegalovirus infection. TCRdb recomputed calls from the reads with MiXCR, one row per CDR3 protein. The sample yields 200,000 or so distinct CDR3 sequences, approximately 40% seen once. The antigens of these receptors remain unknown. The sequencing used CD8+ T cells from cultured PBMCs, collected from culture after CMV antigen stimulation. These receptors originate from a human donor in good health (CMV status not recorded). Some clones in this sample may be carry-over from other donors' samples.

This chain links TRBV12-5 with TRBJ2-2; 9 bases are shared with TRBD2. CDR3 length equals 13 residues. CDR1 is LGHNT, CDR2 FRNRAP, per germline. After removal of 7 bases from V and 7 bases from J, the junction contained 4 bases not matched to a gene. The CDR3 loop is CASAPSGDGELFF. The CDR3 coding sequence is TGTGCTAGTGCCCCTAGCGGGGACGGGGAGCTGTTTTTT. Using reference TRBV12-5 and TRBJ2-2 for the parts outside the CDR3, the full variable domain is DARVTQTPRHKVTEMGQEVTMRCQPILGHNTVFWYRQTMMQGLELLAYFRNRAPLDDSGMPKDRFSAEMPDATLATLKIQPSEPRDSAVYFCASAPSGDGELFFGEGSRLTVL.

CDR3 sequence (DNA): TGTGCCAGCAGTTTTCCCCTTGGGACAACATACAATGAGCAGTTCTTC. Protein: CASSFPLGTTYNEQFF. The V gene is TRBV12-3 or TRBV12-4, the J gene TRBJ2-1; TRBD1 is a possible D gene (6 bases). The CDR3 runs 16 residues. Trimming shortened V by 3 bases and J by 4 bases, and 16 bases separated the two germline ends.

V gene TRBV7-9 combines with J gene TRBJ2-7; a possible D gene is TRBD2 (6 bases). Germline V gene data show CDR1 as SEHNR and CDR2 as FQNEAQ (reference sequence). V gave up 5 bases and J gave up 1 base, with 21 bases separating them. The CDR3 consists of 17 residues. The CDR3 loop is CASSPPKAGSESYEQYF. CDR3 in DNA: TGTGCCAGCAGCCCACCGAAGGCGGGGTCTGAATCCTACGAGCAGTACTTC.

Only one count was recorded for this clonotype. V usage is TRBV20-1 and J usage is TRBJ2-6; D is ambiguous. V was trimmed by 0 bases and J by 0 bases, leaving 6 bases between them. The CDR3 consists of 15 residues. Germline values: CDR1 DFQATT, CDR2 SNEGSKA (reference sequence). Written as DNA, the CDR3 is TGCAGTGCTAGAGAAACGGACTCTGGGGCCAACGTCCTGACTTTC. Protein: CSARETDSGANVLTF.

In its sample, this clonotype was seen a few times. The gene calls are TRBV2 and TRBJ1-2; no reliable D call. V dropped 5 bases and J dropped 6 bases, with 13 bases sitting between them. CDR1 is SNHLY, CDR2 FYNNEI, per germline. There are 13 residues in the CDR3. The CDR3 coding sequence is TGTGCCAGCAGTTACCGGGCTGAAGATGGCTACACCTTC. As protein: CASSYRAEDGYTF.

The chain combines TRBV12-5 with TRBJ1-5; D might be TRBD1 (6 bases). The CDR3 is 15 amino acids. Trimming removed 6 bases at V and 5 bases at J, with 17 bases between. Looked up from germline, CDR1 is LGHNT and CDR2 is FRNRAP. The CDR3 region has the DNA TGTGCTAGTGGCCCCTCCGGGGACATAGATCAGCCCCAGCATTTT. As protein: CASGPSGDIDQPQHF.

The table lists this clonotype with many counts. The CDR3 reads CASSDAGGMNTEAFF. The CDR3 nucleotides are TGTGCCAGCAGTGACGCAGGGGGCATGAACACTGAAGCTTTCTTT. J is TRBJ1-1 and V is TRBV27; 8 bases align to TRBD1. Germline lookup yields CDR1 MNHEY and CDR2 SMNVEV (reference sequence). Losses at the gene ends were 5 bases for V and 0 bases for J; bases not matched to a gene: 5. The CDR3 covers 15 residues.

The chain combines TRBV12-3 or TRBV12-4 with TRBJ2-2, with D perhaps matching TRBD2 (5 bases). The CDR3 has 14 residues. The ends were cut back, 5 bases at V and 3 bases at J, with 10 bases in the middle. The CDR3 loop is CASSTPRDTGELFF. The CDR3 DNA reads as TGTGCCAGCAGTACCCCGAGGGACACCGGGGAGCTGTTTTTT.

This clonotype was found many times. This chain connects TRBV27 to TRBJ2-3; no definite D call. The CDR3 runs to 13 residues. Trimming took 2 bases from V and 4 from J, leaving 7 bases between them. Germline CDR1 reads MNHEY; CDR2 reads SMNVEV (reference sequence). CDR3 in DNA: TGTGCCAGCAGTTTAGTACGTTCAGATACGCAGTATTTT. It encodes CASSLVRSDTQYF.

This clonotype was seen repeatedly, ten times or more. The chain recombines TRBV19 with TRBJ2-1; the match to TRBD2 covers 12 bases. CDR3 length: 16 amino acids. J lost 4 bases, V lost 5 bases, and 6 bases had no gene match. Germline values: CDR1 LNHDA, CDR2 SQIVND (reference sequence). This CDR3 reads CASSGLAGSSYNEQFF. CDR3 nucleotide sequence: TGTGCCAGTAGTGGACTAGCGGGGAGCAGTTACAATGAGCAGTTCTTC.

The chain employs TRBV2 and TRBJ2-1; D gene ambiguous. This CDR3 comprises 11 residues. CDR1 and CDR2 (germline): SNHLY, FYNNEI. V lost 4 bases, J lost 10 bases, and 8 bases lay in between. The CDR3 spells CASSARREQFF. The CDR3 DNA follows: TGTGCCAGCAGTGCGAGGCGGGAGCAGTTCTTC.

The genes are TRBV15 and TRBJ1-1; 9 bases agree with TRBD1. After removal of 7 bases from V and 12 bases from J, the junction contained 12 bases not matched to a gene. Germline V gives CDR1 LNHNV, CDR2 YYDKDF (reference sequence). This CDR3 comprises 13 residues. The CDR3 DNA reads as TGTGCCACCAATGATCCCGGGACAGGGAGTACTTTCTTT. Translated, it gives CATNDPGTGSTFF.

This clonotype was counted a few times. J is TRBJ2-2 and V is TRBV28, with no clear D. This CDR3 region has 16 residues. V gave up 6 bases and J gave up 1 base, with 15 bases separating them. Germline-derived CDR1 and CDR2 are MDHEN and SYDVKM. As DNA, the CDR3 is TGTGCCAGCAGCCCAATTTTCCGACAGAACACCGGGGAGCTGTTTTTT. This gives the protein CASSPIFRQNTGELFF.

This clonotype was detected ten times or more. V is TRBV7-2 and J is TRBJ2-5; TRBD2 matches 7 bases. Trimming took 5 bases from V and 7 from J; bases not matched to a gene: 1. The CDR3 length is 11 residues. Germline V gene lookup returns CDR1 SGHTA and CDR2 FQGNSA. This CDR3 reads CASSGGRTQYF. CDR3 bases: TGTGCCAGCAGCGGCGGGAGGACCCAGTACTTC.

The V gene is TRBV6-6, the J gene TRBJ2-1; D is ambiguous. With 1 base removed from V and 8 bases from J, the gap between germline ends came to 15 bases. CDR1 and CDR2 (germline): MNHNY, SVGAGI (reference sequence). There are 15 residues in the CDR3. The CDR3: CASSYFAAPGDEQFF. The CDR3 region has the DNA TGTGCCAGCAGTTACTTTGCTGCCCCAGGCGATGAGCAGTTCTTC.

In this sample, this clonotype turned up a few times. The chain uses TRBV3-1 and TRBJ2-3, with TRBD2 identical over 9 bases. Germline loops: CDR1 LGHDT, CDR2 YNNKEL (reference sequence). The ends lost 6 bases at V and 6 bases at J; junction bases unmatched: 10. This CDR3 has 15 residues. The CDR3 sequence: CASRPLAGLGDTQYF. Here the CDR3 DNA reads TGTGCCAGCAGACCACTAGCGGGCCTCGGGGATACGCAGTATTTT.

The chain has TRBV7-9 and TRBJ2-1, with a possible D match to TRBD2 (5 bases). The CDR3 is made up of 16 amino acids. V was trimmed by 3 bases and J by 8 bases, leaving 20 bases between them. CDR1 SEHNR and CDR2 FQNEAQ come from the germline V gene (reference sequence). This chain's CDR3 is CASSFDLDWSSDEQFF. Here the CDR3 DNA reads TGTGCCAGCAGCTTTGACCTGGACTGGAGCAGCGATGAGCAGTTCTTC.

The gene calls are TRBV11-2 and TRBJ2-4; TRBD2 might be the D (5 bases). Germline V gene sequence: CDR1 SGHAT, CDR2 FQNNGV. The CDR3 covers 16 residues. V was cut by 5 bases and J by 0 bases, with 14 bases left in between. CDR3 nucleotide sequence: TGTGCCAGCAGCAGGGAAAAAGGACTAGCCAAAAACATTCAGTACTTC. Its translation: CASSREKGLAKNIQYF.

The J gene is TRBJ2-7, the V gene TRBV7-9, with 14 bases that match TRBD2. CDR1 SEHNR and CDR2 FQNEAQ come from the germline V gene (reference sequence). J was trimmed by 4 bases and V by 5 bases; bases with no gene match: 7. The CDR3 is made up of 16 amino acids. The CDR3 nucleotides are TGTGCCAGCAGCCCCGGGACTAGCGGGAGTGTATACGAGCAGTACTTC. Its protein product is CASSPGTSGSVYEQYF.

The chain is built from TRBV27 and TRBJ1-2, with a tentative D call TRBD1 (6 bases). Germline CDR1 MNHEY, CDR2 SMNVEV (reference sequence). The CDR3 runs 14 residues. The V and J ends lost 0 bases and 8 bases respectively, with 13 bases between them. Here the CDR3 DNA reads TGTGCCAGCAGTTTATCCACAGGGCGGTCGGGCTACACCTTC. Translated: CASSLSTGRSGYTF.

There are many counts of this clonotype. The chain combines TRBV7-9 with TRBJ2-7; D unclear. The germline V gene has CDR1 SEHNR and CDR2 FQNEAQ (reference sequence). The CDR3 consists of 14 residues. Trimming removed 0 bases from V and 2 bases from J, with 8 bases in between. CDR3 DNA: TGTGCCAGCAGCTTAGCCGAAGCAACCTACGAGCAGTACTTC. Translating it yields CASSLAEATYEQYF.

This chain joins TRBV7-9 and TRBJ1-1; unclear D gene. CDR3 length equals 14 residues. Germline-derived CDR1 and CDR2 are SEHNR and FQNEAQ (reference sequence). Trimming removed 1 base from V and 7 bases from J, with 13 bases in between. This CDR3 is CASSLDGQVHEAFF. The CDR3 DNA sequence: TGTGCCAGCAGCTTAGACGGTCAGGTACATGAAGCTTTCTTT.

V is TRBV7-6 and J is TRBJ1-1; 10 bases are shared with TRBD1. The ends lost 4 bases at V and 7 bases at J; junction bases unmatched: 9. From germline, CDR1 is SGHVS and CDR2 FNYEAQ. This CDR3 is built from 15 residues. The CDR3 loop is CASSSFRDRGNEAFF. The CDR3 nucleotides read TGTGCCAGCAGCTCCTTTCGGGACAGGGGTAATGAAGCTTTCTTT.

This clonotype showed up just a few times. The CDR3 coding sequence is TGTGCCAGCAGCTTAGTACGCGGGGGAGTCGGTGGCTACACCTTC. The encoded protein is CASSLVRGGVGGYTF. The rearrangement uses TRBV7-2 and TRBJ1-2; a weak D match, TRBD1 (5 bases). This CDR3 spans 15 amino acids. Germline values: CDR1 SGHTA, CDR2 FQGNSA. V dropped 1 base and J dropped 7 bases, with 16 bases sitting between them.

The chain recombines TRBV7-2 with TRBJ1-1; tentative D call: TRBD1 (5 bases). CDR1 and CDR2 (germline): SGHTA, FQGNSA. Trimming removed 1 base from V and 7 bases from J, with 13 bases in between. The CDR3 runs to 14 residues. CDR3 protein: CASSLEVWGGEAFF. CDR3 bases: TGTGCCAGCAGCTTAGAGGTGTGGGGGGGTGAAGCTTTCTTT.

This chain connects TRBV6-5 to TRBJ2-2; 11 positions match TRBD1. Germline V gene sequence: CDR1 MNHEY, CDR2 SVGAGI. The trim removed 2 bases at V and 2 bases at J, leaving 7 bases unmatched. The CDR3 runs 18 residues. CDR3 in DNA: TGTGCCAGCAGTTACGACAGGACAGGGGGCATTAACACCGGGGAGCTGTTTTTT. It yields the protein CASSYDRTGGINTGELFF.

This clonotype was detected only a few times. The V and J genes are TRBV4-1 and TRBJ1-1; D call uncertain. The germline V and J ends were trimmed by 0 bases and 6 bases, with 11 bases remaining between them. Germline V lookup: CDR1 MGHRA, CDR2 YSYEKL. The length of the CDR3 is 14 residues. As DNA, the CDR3 is TGCGCCAGCAGCCAAGAGGCGGCAAGGCCTGAAGCTTTCTTT. It encodes CASSQEAARPEAFF.

This clonotype was recorded a few times. V gene TRBV7-9 combines with J gene TRBJ1-1; no clear D. CDR1 is SEHNR, CDR2 FQNEAQ, per germline (reference sequence). There are 13 residues in the CDR3. The V end was cut by 4 bases, the J end by 0 bases, with 6 bases between. Here the CDR3 reads CASSSSLNTEAFF. The CDR3 DNA follows: TGTGCCAGCAGCTCGAGCCTGAACACTGAAGCTTTCTTT.